Following are 27 T cell receptor beta chains from one sample sequenced in a study of blood T cells in healthy people across ages (dated by TCRdb to the mid-2010s). Libraries came from 5' RACE. The listed sequencing device is Illumina HiSeq 2500. A second PCR of about 7 to 12 cycles was performed with a sample-barcoded 5' primer and a J-beta primer mix. TCRdb reworked the public reads: Q25 trimming with fastp, MiXCR clone assembly, productive beta chains retained. A single entry per CDR3 protein holds the most common genes and DNA from its merged rows. The sample data list 800,000 to 1,300,000 distinct CDR3 sequences, and under 30% of these were observed just once. Of the sample, less than 0.85% is held by the ten largest clones. These sequences were also reported in another study, on T cells of mothers and their children.

Sequencing input: blood. Every receptor here comes from a girl aged 2-10 years in good health.

This clonotype was detected a few times. The gene calls are TRBV12-3 or TRBV12-4 and TRBJ1-2; D not resolved. This CDR3 is 17 amino acids long. Trimming stripped 2 bases from V and 2 bases from J, with 18 bases between. The CDR3 here is CASSLKIRRQPNYGYTF. The CDR3 nucleotides are TGTGCCAGCAGTTTAAAGATTAGGCGGCAGCCCAACTATGGCTACACCTTC.

The gene calls are TRBV10-3 and TRBJ2-1; no reliable D call. This CDR3 comprises 12 residues. Germline CDR1 and CDR2: ENHRY and SYGVKD. V was shortened by 3 bases and J by 8 bases, with 8 bases between the two germline ends. The CDR3 sequence is CAISEGFDEQFF. Written as DNA, the CDR3 is TGTGCCATCAGTGAAGGATTCGATGAGCAGTTCTTC.

This clonotype has just a few counts. V is TRBV12-3 or TRBV12-4 and J is TRBJ2-3, with TRBD2 matching 9 bases. After removal of 4 bases from V and 2 bases from J, the junction contained 13 bases not matched to a gene. CDR3 length equals 18 residues. CDR3 residues: CASSSTRESSGDTDTQYF. The CDR3 coding sequence is TGTGCCAGCAGTTCAACTAGGGAGTCTAGCGGGGACACAGATACGCAGTATTTT.

The chain uses TRBV4-1 and TRBJ2-5; the D is unclear. The DNA end is more similar to TRBJ2-1, so the J call may be wrong. The CDR3 totals 15 residues. Per the germline V gene, CDR1 is MGHRA and CDR2 is YSYEKL. The CDR3 bases are TGCGCCAGCAGCCAAGGGCCGCCGTCACTCGGCGAGCAGTTCTTC. It encodes CASSQGPPSLGEQFF.

As regards this clonotype: A read error may produce the germline difference seen at one junction end. The chain is built from TRBV29-1 and TRBJ2-1, with 7 nucleotides matching TRBD2. The J call may not be correct, given that the DNA end is closer to TRBJ2-5. The CDR3 totals 14 residues. In germline, CDR1 is SQVTM, CDR2 ANQGSEA. The CDR3 nucleotides are TGCAGCGTCGAAGAGTGGGGGGGAGGAGAGACCCAGTACTTC. Its protein product is CSVEEWGGGETQYF.

This clonotype was recorded a few times. This chain connects TRBV2 to TRBJ2-3; maybe TRBD2 (6 bases). The V and J ends lost 10 bases and 0 bases respectively, with 20 bases between them. Germline V CDR1 and CDR2: SNHLY, FYNNEI. CDR3 size: 16 residues. CDR3 protein: CAIATSPTTSTDTQYF. CDR3 sequence (DNA): TGTGCCATCGCCACTAGCCCTACCACTAGCACAGATACGCAGTATTTT.

The V gene is TRBV27, the J gene TRBJ2-1; TRBD2 aligns across 11 bases. TRBJ2-7 matches the DNA end more closely, so the J call is doubtful. Germline CDR1 MNHEY, CDR2 SMNVEV (reference sequence). The CDR3 consists of 16 residues. The CDR3 region is CASSLATSGNSYEQYF. The CDR3 nucleotides are TGTGCCAGCAGTTTAGCGACTAGCGGGAACTCCTACGAGCAGTACTTC.

This clonotype was counted only a few times. The rearrangement uses TRBV4-3 and TRBJ2-1, with D perhaps TRBD1 (5 bases). Trimming removed 0 bases at V and 4 bases at J, with 13 bases between. The germline CDR1 and CDR2 sequences are LGHNA and YSLEER. This CDR3 comprises 16 residues. CDR3 loop: CASSQDSGMGYNEQFF. The CDR3 DNA follows: TGCGCCAGCAGCCAAGATTCAGGGATGGGGTACAATGAGCAGTTCTTC.

The CDR3 loop reads CASSLIVYGYTF. The DNA for the CDR3 is TGTGCCAGCAGCCTAATAGTTTATGGCTACACCTTC. The chain carries TRBV7-2 and TRBJ1-2, with no clear D. The V and J ends lost 5 bases and 5 bases respectively, with 9 bases between them. The germline CDR1 and CDR2 sequences are SGHTA and FQGNSA. This CDR3 region has 12 residues.

V and J are TRBV2 and TRBJ2-3; TRBD2 aligns across 8 bases. The V gene end was trimmed by 8 bases and the J gene end by 0 bases; junction bases not matched to a gene: 4. The CDR3 is 14 amino acids. In germline, CDR1 is SNHLY, CDR2 FYNNEI. The CDR3 loop is CASEKRGSTDTQYF. In nucleotides, the CDR3 is TGTGCCAGCGAGAAGCGGGGGAGCACAGATACGCAGTATTTT. Full variable domain (missing parts from reference TRBV2 and TRBJ2-3): EPEVTQTPSHQVTQMGQEVILRCVPISNHLYFYWYRQILGQKVEFLVSFYNNEISEKSEIFDDQFSVERPDGSNFTLKIRSTKLEDSAMYFCASEKRGSTDTQYFGPGTRLTVL.

A few counts support this clonotype. This chain uses TRBV13 with TRBJ2-1; 7 bases are shared with TRBD1. The J segment lost 3 bases and the V segment lost 5 bases, leaving 10 bases of the junction unmatched. Germline lookup yields CDR1 PRHDT and CDR2 FYEKMQ (reference sequence). The length of the CDR3 is 16 residues. The CDR3 nucleotides read TGTGCCAGCAGCAGCTCCGGGACAGAGCTCTACAATGAGCAGTTCTTC. This encodes CASSSSGTELYNEQFF.

This clonotype has more than one count but fewer than ten. This chain links TRBV11-2 with TRBJ2-4; possible D gene TRBD2, 5 bases. The CDR3 consists of 13 residues. The V end lost 5 bases, the J end lost 7 bases, and 12 bases lay between the germline ends. Germline-derived CDR1 and CDR2 are SGHAT and FQNNGV. CDR3 sequence: CASSPELANIQYF. The CDR3, as DNA: TGTGCCAGCAGCCCCGAATTAGCGAACATTCAGTACTTC.

This chain connects TRBV3-1 to TRBJ1-4; D unresolved. The CDR3 runs to 12 residues. Germline-derived CDR1 and CDR2 are LGHDT and YNNKEL (reference sequence). V shed 4 bases and J shed 10 bases, with 10 bases lying between them. CDR3 DNA: TGTGCCAGCAGCCTAAACTTAGGAAAACTGTTTTTT. Translation gives CASSLNLGKLFF.

This clonotype was found a few times. CDR3 DNA sequence: TGTGCCAGCAGCTTAGCGCGGACCCCCGGCGGTCAGCCCCAGCATTTT. Encoded protein: CASSLARTPGGQPQHF. The rearrangement uses TRBV7-2 and TRBJ1-5; no clear D gene. Germline values: CDR1 SGHTA, CDR2 FQGNSA. Trimming pared 0 bases from V and 6 bases from J, leaving 15 bases between. This CDR3 is built from 16 residues.

This clonotype was found once. The chain uses TRBV12-3 or TRBV12-4 and TRBJ1-6, with D hard to call. The CDR3 runs to 14 residues. V lost 3 bases to trimming and J lost 5 bases, with 8 bases between them. The CDR3 DNA is TGTGCCAGCAGTTTCGCCCGAGATAATTCACCCCTCCACTTT. Translating it yields CASSFARDNSPLHF.

The chain has TRBV7-6 and TRBJ2-3; the D is unclear. This CDR3 has 16 amino acids. CDR1 and CDR2 (germline): SGHVS, FNYEAQ. V gave up 6 bases and J gave up 6 bases, with 22 bases separating them. The CDR3 coding sequence is TGTGCCAGCAGTACTCAAGTGTGGGCTGCTATGGATACGCAGTATTTT. As protein: CASSTQVWAAMDTQYF.

The chain has TRBV29-1 and TRBJ1-2; D ambiguous. CDR3 length: 11 residues. Trimming cost V 0 bases and J 7 bases, with 6 bases left between them. The germline V gene encodes CDR1 SQVTM and CDR2 ANQGSEA. CDR3 amino acids: CSVEEVSGYTF. The CDR3 coding sequence is TGCAGCGTTGAAGAGGTCTCTGGCTACACCTTC.

This clonotype was seen only a few times. The rearrangement uses TRBV20-1 and TRBJ2-2; no firm D call. Deletions cut 4 bases from V and 0 bases from J, with 6 bases between. This CDR3 comprises 13 residues. In germline, CDR1 is DFQATT, CDR2 SNEGSKA (reference sequence). In DNA, the CDR3 is TGCAGTGCTAAAGATCCGAACACCGGGGAGCTGTTTTTT. As protein: CSAKDPNTGELFF.

V and J are TRBV7-8 and TRBJ2-7; D not resolved. The CDR3 runs to 13 residues. Germline CDR1 and CDR2: SGHVS and FQNEAQ. Trimming pared 5 bases from V and 0 bases from J, leaving 8 bases between. The CDR3 sequence is CASSKEASYEQYF. CDR3 in DNA: TGTGCCAGCAGCAAGGAAGCCTCCTACGAGCAGTACTTC.

This clonotype was seen only a few times. This chain uses TRBV29-1 with TRBJ2-1, with TRBD1 as a possible D gene (5 bases). Trimming took 6 bases from V and 5 from J, leaving 17 bases between them. Per germline, CDR1 SQVTM and CDR2 ANQGSEA. This CDR3 is 14 amino acids long. In nucleotides, the CDR3 is TGCAGCGTAACCTACAGGCTCCTAAACAATGAGCAGTTCTTC. Its protein is CSVTYRLLNNEQFF.

The genes are TRBV20-1 and TRBJ2-7; D unclear. Per germline, CDR1 DFQATT and CDR2 SNEGSKA (reference sequence). Trimming cost V 3 bases and J 3 bases, with 12 bases left between them. The length of the CDR3 is 13 residues. The CDR3 sequence is CSASRRMIYEQYF. The CDR3 DNA reads TGCAGTGCTAGTCGGCGGATGATCTACGAGCAGTACTTC.

This chain links TRBV5-8 with TRBJ2-5, with a weak D call TRBD1 (6 bases). Near its end, the DNA agrees better with TRBJ2-1, so the J call may be wrong. The CDR3 contains 13 residues. Germline assignment: CDR1 SGHTS and CDR2 YDEGEE. The CDR3 spells CASSLQGRDEQFF. CDR3 in DNA: TGTGCCAGCAGCTTACAGGGTAGGGATGAGCAGTTCTTC.

This clonotype was seen many times. The V call is TRBV9, the J call TRBJ2-1; 8 bases fit TRBD2. Germline V lookup: CDR1 SGDLS, CDR2 YYNGEE. The CDR3 has 15 residues. The ends lost 1 base at V and 0 bases at J; junction bases unmatched: 0. For the CDR3, the DNA is TGTGCCAGCAGCGTAAGCGGGAGCTCCTACAATGAGCAGTTCTTC. Its translation is CASSVSGSSYNEQFF.

This clonotype was observed a handful of times. The V gene is TRBV24-1, the J gene TRBJ2-2; 9 bases are shared with TRBD1. V lost 10 bases, J lost 6 bases, and 11 bases stayed unmatched. Germline lookup yields CDR1 KGHDR and CDR2 SFDVKD. The CDR3 totals 15 residues. Written as DNA, the CDR3 is TGTGCCACGGTTCGACAGGGGGTATTTCCCGGGGAGCTGTTTTTT. This codes for CATVRQGVFPGELFF.

This clonotype was counted only a few times. V is TRBV2 and J is TRBJ2-1; 8 bases map to TRBD2. CDR3 length equals 17 residues. The V gene end was trimmed by 7 bases and the J gene end by 5 bases; junction bases not matched to a gene: 16. Per germline, CDR1 SNHLY and CDR2 FYNNEI. The CDR3 DNA reads as TGTGCCAGCACGAGGGGAGGGGGACTAGGGCAGAACAATGAGCAGTTCTTC. Residues: CASTRGGGLGQNNEQFF.

This clonotype has at least ten counts. This chain connects TRBV7-9 to TRBJ2-6; D uncertain. The V gene lost 3 bases and the J gene lost 2 bases, with 8 bases spanning the gap. Germline V CDR1 and CDR2: SEHNR, FQNEAQ (reference sequence). The CDR3 totals 15 residues. The CDR3 sequence is CASSLGQTGANVLTF. CDR3 sequence (DNA): TGTGCCAGCAGCTTGGGTCAGACTGGGGCCAACGTCCTGACTTTC.

This clonotype turned up a few times. The chain links TRBV27 to TRBJ2-2; D is uncertain. The ends were cut back, 7 bases at V and 4 bases at J, with 7 bases in the middle. The CDR3 length is 12 residues. CDR1 is MNHEY and CDR2 is SMNVEV in the germline V gene (reference sequence). As DNA, the CDR3 is TGTGCCAGCACAGATTCCACCGGGGAGCTGTTTTTT. Residues: CASTDSTGELFF.